This T cell receptor (beta chain) was sequenced during a study of response to subunit inactivated influenza vaccine. V was cut by 4 bases and J by 7 bases, with 9 bases left in between. The CDR3 totals 12 residues. Germline V lookup: CDR1 SGDLS, CDR2 YYNGEE. In its sample, this clonotype was seen a few times. Its antigen is currently unknown. The study, taken as a whole, reports: With each seasonal influenza vaccination, the authors suggested, few new T cells are recruited.

TCRdb redid the calling of the RT-PCR reads with MiXCR, one entry per CDR3 protein. This sample has 500,000 to 750,000 distinct CDR3 sequences, with 14% found just once. The clonotype was recovered from a man aged 50-59 years who received an inactivated influenza vaccine. The sample was PBMCs from blood, taken approximately 13 days after vaccination. The rearrangement joins TRBV9 to TRBJ2-1; maybe TRBD1 (5 bases). The CDR3 loop is CASSSDRNEQFF. The CDR3 bases are TGTGCCAGCAGCTCCGACAGAAATGAGCAGTTCTTC.